This T cell receptor (beta chain) was observed in a study of blood T cells in healthy people across ages. Notes on this clonotype: Its antigen is undetermined.

The use of a sample-barcoded 5' primer and a J-beta primer mix characterized a second PCR of roughly 7 to 12 cycles. Each cDNA molecule was tagged by a template-switch adaptor with 12 random nucleotides. Using its own MiXCR run on the 5' RACE reads, TCRdb lists one record per CDR3 protein. The sample has roughly 1,500,000 distinct CDR3 sequences; about 31% are singletons. This CDR3 comprises 12 residues. Trimming left V 4 bases short and J 8 bases short, with 11 bases between. The study, taken as a whole, reports: The study found TCR beta diversity correlated strongly with naive T cell percentage. Higher diversity, along with more naive CD4+ cells, distinguished long-lived donors from aged donors.

Source material: blood. The source of this sequence is a woman aged 30 to 39 in good health. The chain joins TRBV12-3 or TRBV12-4 to TRBJ1-2; TRBD1 might be the D (5 bases). The CDR3 reads CASSSGFHGYTF. The CDR3 DNA is TGTGCCAGCAGTTCAGGGTTTCACGGCTACACCTTC.